These 5 T cell receptor beta chains share one sample of origin, sequenced in a study of T-cell reconstitution after alpha-beta-depleted transplantation in children. Unique molecular identifiers were used in preparing the TCRbeta library. Each CDR3 protein is one row after TCRdb ran MiXCR on the PCR reads. This table holds about 900,000 distinct CDR3 sequences, about 30% found once. The sequencing here drew on PBMCs, mostly from graft donor cells, taken 360 days after TCRalphabeta/CD19-depleted stem cell transplant. The source of these receptors is a boy under two years old who had a stem cell transplant for SCID, so the T cells may come from the graft donor.

The CDR3 DNA reads TGCGCCAGCAGCCCGGAACAGGGGCTGTACACCGGGGAGCTGTTTTTT. Its translation: CASSPEQGLYTGELFF. This chain connects TRBV5-1 to TRBJ2-2, with TRBD1 identical over 7 bases. The CDR3 length is 16 residues. With 4 bases clipped from V and 3 bases from J, the junction kept 9 bases outside the gene matches. Per the germline V gene, CDR1 is SGHRS and CDR2 is YFSETQ.

The chain carries TRBV5-1 and TRBJ2-3, with TRBD2 identical over 7 bases. This CDR3 spans 16 amino acids. CDR1 is SGHRS and CDR2 is YFSETQ in the germline V gene. After removal of 4 bases from V and 1 base from J, the junction contained 9 bases not matched to a gene. DNA for the CDR3: TGCGCCAGCAGCGATCCGGGGGGTTGGGGCACAGATACGCAGTATTTT. Its protein product is CASSDPGGWGTDTQYF.

The rearrangement links TRBV10-3 to TRBJ1-2; 7 nucleotides align to TRBD1. The trim removed 3 bases at V and 4 bases at J, leaving 2 bases unmatched. Germline V CDR1 and CDR2: ENHRY, SYGVKD. The CDR3 sequence is 13 residues long. The CDR3, as DNA: TGTGCCATCAGTGACGGGACAGTCTATGGCTACACCTTC. This encodes CAISDGTVYGYTF.

The chain carries TRBV6-1 and TRBJ2-7, with TRBD2 matching over 13 bases. Trimming at V came to 5 bases and at J to 6 bases, leaving 10 bases not matched to a gene. The CDR3 is made up of 16 amino acids. In germline, CDR1 is MNHNS, CDR2 SASEGT. In DNA, the CDR3 is TGTGCCAGCAGTCGGACAGTCACTAGCGGGGGGGCCGAGCAGTACTTC. This encodes CASSRTVTSGGAEQYF.

The chain has TRBV27 and TRBJ1-1; TRBD1 is a possible D gene (6 bases). Germline V gene sequence: CDR1 MNHEY, CDR2 SMNVEV (reference sequence). The germline V and J ends were trimmed by 5 bases and 6 bases, with 13 bases remaining between them. This CDR3 region has 13 residues. The CDR3 bases are TGTGCCAGCAGTGTTGGGACATCATCTGAAGCTTTCTTT. It is translated as CASSVGTSSEAFF.